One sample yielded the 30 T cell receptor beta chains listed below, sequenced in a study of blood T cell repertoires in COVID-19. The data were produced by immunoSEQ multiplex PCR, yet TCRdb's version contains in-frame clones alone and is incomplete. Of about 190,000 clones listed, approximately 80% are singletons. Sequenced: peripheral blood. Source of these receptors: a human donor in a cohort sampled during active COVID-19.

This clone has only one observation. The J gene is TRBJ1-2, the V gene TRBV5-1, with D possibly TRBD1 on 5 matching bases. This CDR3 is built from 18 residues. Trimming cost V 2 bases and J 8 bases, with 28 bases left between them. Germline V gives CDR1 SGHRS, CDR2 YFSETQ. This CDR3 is CASSFGFRLVTENGGYTF. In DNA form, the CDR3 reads TGCGCCAGCAGCTTTGGGTTTAGACTAGTGACAGAGAATGGCGGCTACACCTTC.

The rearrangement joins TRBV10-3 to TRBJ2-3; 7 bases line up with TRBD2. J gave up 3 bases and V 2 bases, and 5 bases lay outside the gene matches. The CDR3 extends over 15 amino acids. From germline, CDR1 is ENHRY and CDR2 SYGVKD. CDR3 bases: TGTGCCATCAGTGAGCAGCGGGATGGAACAGATACGCAGTATTTT. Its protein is CAISEQRDGTDTQYF.

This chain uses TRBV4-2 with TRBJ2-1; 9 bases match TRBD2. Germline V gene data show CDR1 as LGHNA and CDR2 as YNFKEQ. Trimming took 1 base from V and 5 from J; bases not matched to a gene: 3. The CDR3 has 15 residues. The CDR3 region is CASSQGGGGDNEQFF. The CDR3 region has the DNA TGTGCCAGCAGCCAAGGGGGCGGGGGGGACAATGAGCAGTTCTTC.

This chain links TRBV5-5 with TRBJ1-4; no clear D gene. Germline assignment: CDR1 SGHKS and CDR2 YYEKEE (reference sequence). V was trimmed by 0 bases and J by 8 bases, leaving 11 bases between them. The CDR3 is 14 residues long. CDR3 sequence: CASSLVGRQEKLFF. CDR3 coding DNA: TGTGCCAGCAGCTTGGTTGGCAGACAAGAAAAACTGTTTTTT.

CDR3 DNA: TGTGCCAGCAGCTTTGGAGGAGCGTCTAGCGCAGATACGCAGTATTTT. This codes for CASSFGGASSADTQYF. The chain has TRBV7-9 and TRBJ2-3, with a possible D match to TRBD2 (6 bases). There are 16 residues in the CDR3. V was trimmed by 3 bases and J by 4 bases, leaving 17 bases between them. CDR1 and CDR2 (germline): SEHNR, FQNEAQ (reference sequence).

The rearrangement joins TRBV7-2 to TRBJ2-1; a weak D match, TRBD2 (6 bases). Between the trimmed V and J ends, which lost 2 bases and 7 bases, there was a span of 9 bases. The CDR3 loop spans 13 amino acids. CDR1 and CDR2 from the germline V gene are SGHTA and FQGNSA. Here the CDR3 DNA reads TGTGCCAGCAGCTTAAGACGGGGGAATGAGCAGTTCTTC. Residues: CASSLRRGNEQFF. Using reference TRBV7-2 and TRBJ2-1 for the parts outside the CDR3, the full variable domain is GAGVSQSPSNKVTEKGKDVELRCDPISGHTALYWYRQSLGQGLEFLIYFQGNSAPDKSGLPSDRFSAERTGGSVSTLTIQRTQQEDSAVYLCASSLRRGNEQFFGPGTRLTVL.

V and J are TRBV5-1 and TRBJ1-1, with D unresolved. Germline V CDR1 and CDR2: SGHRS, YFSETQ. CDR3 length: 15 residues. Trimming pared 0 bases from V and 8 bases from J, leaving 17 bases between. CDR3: CASSLASGRQGEAFF. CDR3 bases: TGCGCCAGCAGCTTGGCTAGCGGCAGGCAAGGGGAAGCTTTCTTT. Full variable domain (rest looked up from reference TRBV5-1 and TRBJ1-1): KAGVTQTPRYLIKTRGQQVTLSCSPISGHRSVSWYQQTPGQGLQFLFEYFSETQRNKGNFPGRFSGRQFSNSRSEMNVSTLELGDSALYLCASSLASGRQGEAFFGQGTRLTVV.

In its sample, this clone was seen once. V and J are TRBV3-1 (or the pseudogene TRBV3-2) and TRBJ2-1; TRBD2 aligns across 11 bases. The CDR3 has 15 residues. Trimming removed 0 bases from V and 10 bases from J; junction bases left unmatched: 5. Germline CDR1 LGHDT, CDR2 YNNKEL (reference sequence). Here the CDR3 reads CASSQELAGELEQFF. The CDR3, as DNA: TGTGCCAGCAGCCAAGAACTAGCGGGAGAGTTGGAGCAGTTCTTC.

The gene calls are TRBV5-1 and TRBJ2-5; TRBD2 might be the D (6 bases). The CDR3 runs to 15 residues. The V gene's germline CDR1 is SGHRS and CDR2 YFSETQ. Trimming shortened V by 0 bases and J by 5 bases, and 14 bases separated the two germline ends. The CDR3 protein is CASSLAGTAGETQYF. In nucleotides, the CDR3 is TGCGCCAGCAGCTTGGCAGGGACCGCGGGGGAGACCCAGTACTTC.

The CDR3 DNA reads TGTGCCAGCAGCTTATCCGAGGAGGGTCTTGAAGCTTTCTTT. Translation: CASSLSEEGLEAFF. The chain combines TRBV7-9 with TRBJ1-1, with no clear D. This CDR3 spans 14 amino acids. Deletions cut 2 bases from V and 7 bases from J, with 14 bases between. CDR1 and CDR2 (germline): SEHNR, FQNEAQ (reference sequence).

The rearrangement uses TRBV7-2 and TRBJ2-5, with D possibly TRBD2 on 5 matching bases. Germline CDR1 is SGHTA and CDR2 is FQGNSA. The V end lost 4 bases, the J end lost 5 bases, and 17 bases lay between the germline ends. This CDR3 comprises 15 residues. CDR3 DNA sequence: TGTGCCAGCAGCTCTAAGGCGGGTTACGCTGAGACCCAGTACTTC. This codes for CASSSKAGYAETQYF.

Here the CDR3 DNA reads TGTGCCAGCAGCTTGGCCCGGACTTTGGGGAGCGCTGAGCAGTTCTTC. Protein sequence: CASSLARTLGSAEQFF. The V and J genes are TRBV5-4 and TRBJ2-1; D possibly corresponds to TRBD2 (5 bases). The CDR3 length is 16 residues. From germline, CDR1 is SGHNT and CDR2 YYREEE (reference sequence). V was pared by 0 bases and J by 9 bases, with 19 bases between.

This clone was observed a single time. DNA for the CDR3: TGTGCCATCAGTGAGTCGGGGCTCCCCGGTGAAAAACTGTTTTTT. It yields the protein CAISESGLPGEKLFF. The chain employs TRBV10-3 and TRBJ1-4; a possible D gene is TRBD1 (5 bases). From germline, CDR1 is ENHRY and CDR2 SYGVKD. This CDR3 comprises 15 residues. V lost 0 bases and J 7 bases, leaving 12 bases between the germline ends.

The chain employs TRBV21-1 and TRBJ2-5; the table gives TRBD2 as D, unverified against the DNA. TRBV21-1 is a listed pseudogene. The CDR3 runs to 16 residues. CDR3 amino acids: CASTGASGARQETQYF. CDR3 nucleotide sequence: TGTGCCAGCACGGGGGCGAGCGGGGCCCGGCAGGAGACCCAGTACTTC.

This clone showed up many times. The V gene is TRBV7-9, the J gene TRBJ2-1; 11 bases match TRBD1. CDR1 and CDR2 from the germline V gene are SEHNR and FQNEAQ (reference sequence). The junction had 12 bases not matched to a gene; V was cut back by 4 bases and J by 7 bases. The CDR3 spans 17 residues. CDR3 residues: CASSWTSDRGRSNEQFF. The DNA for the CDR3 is TGTGCCAGCAGCTGGACTTCGGACAGGGGGCGTTCTAATGAGCAGTTCTTC.

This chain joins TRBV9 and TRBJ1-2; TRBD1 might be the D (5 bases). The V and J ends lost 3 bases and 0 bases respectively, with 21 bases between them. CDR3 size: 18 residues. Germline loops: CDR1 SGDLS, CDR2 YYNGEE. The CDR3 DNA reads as TGTGCCAGCAGCGCAGATTATGGAGGCCGGGGGTCTAACTATGGCTACACCTTC. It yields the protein CASSADYGGRGSNYGYTF.

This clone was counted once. The CDR3: CASSGRAGYNEQFF. CDR3 nucleotides: TGTGCCAGTAGTGGGAGGGCCGGGTACAATGAGCAGTTCTTC. The J gene is TRBJ2-1, the V gene TRBV7-2; 7 nucleotides line up with TRBD2. The CDR3 totals 14 residues. J was trimmed by 4 bases and V by 9 bases; bases with no gene match: 9. Per germline, CDR1 SGHTA and CDR2 FQGNSA.

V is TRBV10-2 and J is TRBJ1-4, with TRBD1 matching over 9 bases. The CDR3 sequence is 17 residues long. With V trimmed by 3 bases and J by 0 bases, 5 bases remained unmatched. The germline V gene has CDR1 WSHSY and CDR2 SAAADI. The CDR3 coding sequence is TGCGCCAGCAGTGAAACAGGGGGCTACGCAACTAATGAAAAACTGTTTTTT. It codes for CASSETGGYATNEKLFF.

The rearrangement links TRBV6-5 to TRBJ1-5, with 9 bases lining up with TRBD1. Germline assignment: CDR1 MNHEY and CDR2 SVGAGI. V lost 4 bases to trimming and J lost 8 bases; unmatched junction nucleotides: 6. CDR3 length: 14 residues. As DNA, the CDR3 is TGTGCCAGCAGTTTCGGACAGGGGAACGAGCCCCAGCATTTT. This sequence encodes CASSFGQGNEPQHF.

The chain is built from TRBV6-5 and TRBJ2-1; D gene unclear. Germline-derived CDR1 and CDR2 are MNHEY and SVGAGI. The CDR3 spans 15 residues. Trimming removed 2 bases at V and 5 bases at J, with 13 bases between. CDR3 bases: TGTGCCAGCAGTTACGGCCCCTTTGAAGACAATGAGCAGTTCTTC. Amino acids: CASSYGPFEDNEQFF.

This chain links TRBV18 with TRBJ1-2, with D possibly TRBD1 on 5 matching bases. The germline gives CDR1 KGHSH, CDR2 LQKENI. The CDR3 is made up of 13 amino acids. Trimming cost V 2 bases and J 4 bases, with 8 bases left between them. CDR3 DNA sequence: TGTGCCAGCTCACCATTAGACAGCTATGGCTACACCTTC. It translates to CASSPLDSYGYTF.

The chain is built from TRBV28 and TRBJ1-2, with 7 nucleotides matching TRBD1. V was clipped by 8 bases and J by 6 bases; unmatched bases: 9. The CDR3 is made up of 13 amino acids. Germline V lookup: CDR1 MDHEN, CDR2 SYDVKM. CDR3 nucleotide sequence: TGTGCCAGCCGGCGACAGGGAAGCCATGGCTACACCTTC. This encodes CASRRQGSHGYTF.

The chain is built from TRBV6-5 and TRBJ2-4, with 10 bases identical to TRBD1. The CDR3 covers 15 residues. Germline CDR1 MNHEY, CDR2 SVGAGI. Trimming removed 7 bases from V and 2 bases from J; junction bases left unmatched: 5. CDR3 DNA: TGTGCCAGCAAAGGACAGGGGGTATCCAAAAACATTCAGTACTTC. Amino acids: CASKGQGVSKNIQYF.

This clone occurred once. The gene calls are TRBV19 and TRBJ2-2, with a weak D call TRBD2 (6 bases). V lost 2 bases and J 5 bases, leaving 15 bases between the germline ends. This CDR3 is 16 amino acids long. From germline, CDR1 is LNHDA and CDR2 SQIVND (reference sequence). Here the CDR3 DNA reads TGTGCCAGTAGTATATGGGCCGGGAGTGGTACCGGGGAGCTGTTTTTT. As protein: CASSIWAGSGTGELFF.

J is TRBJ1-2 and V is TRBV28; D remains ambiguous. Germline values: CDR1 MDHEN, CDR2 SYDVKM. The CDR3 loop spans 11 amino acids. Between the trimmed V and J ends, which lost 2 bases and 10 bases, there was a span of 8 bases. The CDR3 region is CASSLDLVYTF. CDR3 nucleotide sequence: TGTGCCAGCAGTTTAGATTTAGTCTACACCTTC.

The CDR3, as DNA: TGTGCCAGCAGTGAAGCGGGTCCACTAGCGGAGGCGGGGAATGAGCAGTTCTTC. Amino acids: CASSEAGPLAEAGNEQFF. This sequence joins TRBV2 and TRBJ2-1; the match to TRBD2 covers 8 bases. Germline V CDR1 and CDR2: SNHLY, FYNNEI. With 0 bases clipped from V and 7 bases from J, the junction kept 14 bases outside the gene matches. The CDR3 covers 18 residues.

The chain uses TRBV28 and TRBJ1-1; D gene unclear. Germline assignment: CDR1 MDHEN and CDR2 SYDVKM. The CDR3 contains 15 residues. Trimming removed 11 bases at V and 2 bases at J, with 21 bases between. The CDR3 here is CAASSYGTYNTEAFF. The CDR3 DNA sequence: TGTGCCGCCAGTTCGTATGGTACTTATAACACTGAAGCTTTCTTT. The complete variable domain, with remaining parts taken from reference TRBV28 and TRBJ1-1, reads DVKVTQSSRYLVKRTGEKVFLECVQDMDHENMFWYRQDPGLGLRLIYFSYDVKMKEKGDIPEGYSVSREKKERFSLILESASTNQTSMYLCAASSYGTYNTEAFFGQGTRLTVV.

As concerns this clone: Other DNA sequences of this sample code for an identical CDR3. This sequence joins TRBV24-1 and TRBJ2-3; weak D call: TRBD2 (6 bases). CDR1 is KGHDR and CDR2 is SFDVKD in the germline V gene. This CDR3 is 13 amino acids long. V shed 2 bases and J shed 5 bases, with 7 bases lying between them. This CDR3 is CATSDSGVDTQYF. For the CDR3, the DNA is TGTGCCACCAGTGATTCGGGGGTAGATACGCAGTATTTT.

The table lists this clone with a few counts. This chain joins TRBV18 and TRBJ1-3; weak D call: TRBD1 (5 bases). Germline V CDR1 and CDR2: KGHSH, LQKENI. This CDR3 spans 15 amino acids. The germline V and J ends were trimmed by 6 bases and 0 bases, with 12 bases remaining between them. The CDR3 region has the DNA TGTGCCAGCTCTGACGCGCAGGGCTCTGGAAACACCATATATTTT. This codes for CASSDAQGSGNTIYF.

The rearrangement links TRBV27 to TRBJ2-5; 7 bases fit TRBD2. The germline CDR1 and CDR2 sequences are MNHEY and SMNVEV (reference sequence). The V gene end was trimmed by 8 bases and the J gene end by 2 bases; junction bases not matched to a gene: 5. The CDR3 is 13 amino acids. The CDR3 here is CASRGDGQETQYF. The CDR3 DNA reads TGTGCCAGCCGGGGGGACGGACAAGAGACCCAGTACTTC.